This paragraph reports one T cell receptor beta chain. This entry comes from a study of blood T cell repertoires in COVID-19. Across the whole study: In each case, the material was cDNA or gDNA derived from T cells, B-cell-depleted T cells, or PBMCs.

Study processing details: Researchers report that nucleated cell counts were estimated from reference gene primer amplification. Assay: immunoSEQ multiplex PCR; the TCRdb copy retains only in-frame clones and omits some. From that table come the V and J calls and clone size; the DNA was used to work out D and trimming. This table holds under 200,000 clones, approximately 90% found once. This sequence was found in a woman between 45 and 65 years old who had recovered from COVID-19. Sequencing input: PBMCs or T cells enriched from blood (not recorded which).

The CDR3 DNA follows: TGTGCCACCAGCCGTACAGGGAGATATGGCTACACCTTC. Protein sequence: CATSRTGRYGYTF. V usage is TRBV15 and J usage is TRBJ1-2; D is possibly TRBD1 (6 bases). The CDR3 runs 13 residues. V lost 5 bases, J lost 5 bases, and 12 bases lay in between. Germline assignment: CDR1 LNHNV and CDR2 YYDKDF (reference sequence). The full variable domain, rest sourced from reference TRBV15 and TRBJ1-2, is DAMVIQNPRYQVTQFGKPVTLSCSQTLNHNVMYWYQQKSSQAPKLLFHYYDKDFNNEADTPDNFQSRRPNTSFCFLDIRSPGLGDTAMYLCATSRTGRYGYTFGSGTRLTVV.